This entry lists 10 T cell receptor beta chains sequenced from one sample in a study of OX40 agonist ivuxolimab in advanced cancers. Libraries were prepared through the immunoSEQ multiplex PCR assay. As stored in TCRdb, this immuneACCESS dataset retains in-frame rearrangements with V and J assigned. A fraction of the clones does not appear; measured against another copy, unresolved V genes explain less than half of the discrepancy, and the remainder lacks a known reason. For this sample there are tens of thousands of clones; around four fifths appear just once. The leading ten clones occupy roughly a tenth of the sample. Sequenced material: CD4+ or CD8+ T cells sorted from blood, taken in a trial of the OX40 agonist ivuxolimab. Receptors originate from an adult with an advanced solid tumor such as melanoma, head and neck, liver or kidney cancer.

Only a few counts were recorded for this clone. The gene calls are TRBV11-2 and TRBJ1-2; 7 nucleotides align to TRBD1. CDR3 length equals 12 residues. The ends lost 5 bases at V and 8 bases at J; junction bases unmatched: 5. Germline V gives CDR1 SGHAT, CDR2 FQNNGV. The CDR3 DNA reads TGTGCCAGCAGCGCCGGACAGGACGGCTACACCTTC. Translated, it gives CASSAGQDGYTF. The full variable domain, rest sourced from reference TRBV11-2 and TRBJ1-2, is EAGVAQSPRYKIIEKRQSVAFWCNPISGHATLYWYQQILGQGPKLLIQFQNNGVVDDSQLPKDRFSAERLKGVDSTLKIQPAKLEDSAVYLCASSAGQDGYTFGSGTRLTVV.

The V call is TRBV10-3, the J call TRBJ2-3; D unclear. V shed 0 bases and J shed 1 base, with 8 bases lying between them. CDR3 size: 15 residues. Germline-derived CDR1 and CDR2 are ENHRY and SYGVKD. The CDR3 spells CAISESEYGTDTQYF. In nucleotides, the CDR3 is TGTGCCATCAGTGAGTCGGAGTACGGCACAGATACGCAGTATTTT.

The CDR3 region is CSASQGTEAFF. CDR3 DNA sequence: TGCAGTGCCAGTCAAGGGACTGAAGCTTTCTTT. The genes are TRBV20-1 and TRBJ1-1, with no clear D. The CDR3 is made up of 11 amino acids. The V and J ends lost 6 bases and 5 bases respectively, with 10 bases between them. From germline, CDR1 is DFQATT and CDR2 SNEGSKA (reference sequence).

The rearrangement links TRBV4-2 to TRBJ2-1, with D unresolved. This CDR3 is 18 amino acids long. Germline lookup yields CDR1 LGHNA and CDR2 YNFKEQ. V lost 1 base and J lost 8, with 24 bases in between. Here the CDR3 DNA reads TGTGCCAGCAGCCAAGGACCCCCCACGGAGCCTAATTACGATGAGCAGTTCTTC. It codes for CASSQGPPTEPNYDEQFF.

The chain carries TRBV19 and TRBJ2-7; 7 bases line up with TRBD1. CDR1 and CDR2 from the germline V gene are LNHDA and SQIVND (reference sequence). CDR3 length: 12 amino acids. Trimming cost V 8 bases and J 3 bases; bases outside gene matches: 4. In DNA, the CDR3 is TGTGCCAGTTGGACAGGTAACTACGAGCAGTACGTC. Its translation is CASWTGNYEQYV.

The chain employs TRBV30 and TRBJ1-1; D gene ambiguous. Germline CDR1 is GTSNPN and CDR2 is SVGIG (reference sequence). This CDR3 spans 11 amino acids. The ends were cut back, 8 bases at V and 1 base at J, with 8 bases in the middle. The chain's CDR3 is CAGFRNTEAFF. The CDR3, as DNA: TGTGCCGGCTTTAGGAACACTGAAGCTTTCTTT.

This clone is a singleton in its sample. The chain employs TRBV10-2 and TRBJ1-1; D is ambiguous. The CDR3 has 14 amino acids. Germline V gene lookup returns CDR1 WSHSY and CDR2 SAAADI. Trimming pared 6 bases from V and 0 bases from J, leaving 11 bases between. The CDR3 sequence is CASSAVALNTEAFF. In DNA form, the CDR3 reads TGCGCCAGCAGCGCTGTCGCGTTGAACACTGAAGCTTTCTTT.

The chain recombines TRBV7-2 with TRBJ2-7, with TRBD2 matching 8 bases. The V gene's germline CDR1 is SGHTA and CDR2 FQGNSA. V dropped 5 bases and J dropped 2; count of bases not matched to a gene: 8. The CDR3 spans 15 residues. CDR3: CASSEAGTRAYEQYF. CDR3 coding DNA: TGTGCCAGCAGCGAAGCCGGGACTAGGGCCTACGAGCAGTACTTC.

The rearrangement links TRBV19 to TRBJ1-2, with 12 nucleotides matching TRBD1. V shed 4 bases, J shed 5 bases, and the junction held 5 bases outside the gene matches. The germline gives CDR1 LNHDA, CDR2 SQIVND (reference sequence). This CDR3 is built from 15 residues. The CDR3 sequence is CASSTVGQGAYGYTF. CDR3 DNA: TGTGCCAGTAGTACGGTGGGACAGGGGGCATATGGCTACACCTTC.

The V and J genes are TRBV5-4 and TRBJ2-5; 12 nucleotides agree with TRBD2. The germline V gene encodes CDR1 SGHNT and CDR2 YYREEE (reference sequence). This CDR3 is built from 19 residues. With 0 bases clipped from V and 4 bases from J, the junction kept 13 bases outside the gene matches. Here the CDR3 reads CASSLEGQGTSGRRETQYF. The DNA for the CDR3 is TGTGCCAGCAGCTTGGAGGGGCAAGGGACTAGCGGGCGCCGAGAGACCCAGTACTTC.